This is a list of T cell receptor beta chains from one sample in a study of T cells after yellow fever vaccination. TCRdb processed the 5' RACE reads anew with MiXCR; each CDR3 protein has one entry. The sample lists about 320,000 distinct CDR3 sequences, approximately 12% seen once, with approximately 3.3% in the top ten. The sample here was CD4+ T cells sorted from PBMCs, taken 15 days after the yellow fever booster vaccination. The source is a man aged 18 to 30 who received the YFV17D yellow fever vaccine. Each CDR3 is given with its conserved first and last residue. A D gene is named only where the DNA matches it firmly. Some rows mark clone size as missing; the rest say once, few, many or name a class of expanded clone.

V	J	D	size	DNA	CDR3
TRBV7-3	TRBJ2-5	.	.	TGTGCCAGCAGCTTAGCGGTGGCAAGGGAGACCCAGTACTTC	CASSLAVARETQYF
TRBV20-1	TRBJ2-3	TRBD2	many	TGCAGTGCTAGTAGCGGGGGGGTATATACGCAGTATTTT	CSASSGGVYTQYF
TRBV7-9	TRBJ1-2	.	few	TGTGCCAGCAGCTTTTCATCGGATGGCTACACCTTC	CASSFSSDGYTF
TRBV7-9	TRBJ1-2	.	.	TGTGCCAGCAGCTTAGCGCGCTCCTGGACCTATGGCTACACCTTC	CASSLARSWTYGYTF
TRBV30	TRBJ2-7	TRBD2	few	TGTGCCTGGAGTCCCCCGGTTCTTCGGGGGGGATTCTACGAGCAGTACTTC	CAWSPPVLRGGFYEQYF
TRBV29-1	TRBJ1-1	.	few	TGCAGCGTGTGGTGGGACACTGAAGCTTTCTTT	CSVWWDTEAFF
TRBV5-1	TRBJ2-7	.	few	TGCGCCAGCAGCTCCCCCGGGACCTACGAGCAGTACTTC	CASSSPGTYEQYF
TRBV12-3/TRBV12-4	TRBJ2-1	TRBD2	many	TGTGCCAGCAGTTTCCCTAGCGGCAATGAGCAGTTCTTC	CASSFPSGNEQFF
TRBV9	TRBJ2-1	.	.	TGTGCCAGCAGCGTAGTAGGGGAGTCCTACAATGAGCAGTTCTTC	CASSVVGESYNEQFF
TRBV4-2	TRBJ1-2	.	few	TGTGCCAGCAGCCACCAGACAGTAGACTATGGCTACACCTTC	CASSHQTVDYGYTF
TRBV30	TRBJ1-1	.	.	TGTGCCTGGAGCCGGGGGTGGACTGAAGCTTTCTTT	CAWSRGWTEAFF
TRBV5-1	TRBJ2-5	TRBD2	many	TGCGCCAGCAGACCCCAGACTAGCGGAACACAAGAGACCCAGTACTTC	CASRPQTSGTQETQYF
TRBV29-1	TRBJ1-1	.	few	TGCAGCGTTACACAGGGCCTGAACACTGAAGCTTTCTTT	CSVTQGLNTEAFF
TRBV29-1	TRBJ1-1	TRBD1	.	TGCAGCGTTGATCGAGGGGGCATGGGAACTGAAGCTTTCTTT	CSVDRGGMGTEAFF
TRBV18	TRBJ2-2	.	.	TGTGCCAGCTCAACTTGGGACCACAACACCGGGGAGCTGTTTTTT	CASSTWDHNTGELFF
TRBV6-1	TRBJ2-5	TRBD2	many	TGTGCCAGCAGGACTAGCGCCTCGTACCAAGAGACCCAGTACTTC	CASRTSASYQETQYF
TRBV3-1	TRBJ2-7	TRBD2	many	TGTGCCAGCAGCCCTTTAGCGGGGGCTAGCTACGAGCAGTACTTC	CASSPLAGASYEQYF
TRBV20-1	TRBJ2-2	.	.	TGCAGTGCTAGAATTGGGGGGCCGGGGACCGGGGAGCTGTTTTTT	CSARIGGPGTGELFF
TRBV11-3	TRBJ2-2	.	.	TGTGCCAGCAGCTTATCCCCAGGCGCGAACACCGGGGAGCTGTTTTTT	CASSLSPGANTGELFF
TRBV4-2	TRBJ2-1	.	few	TGTGCCAGCAGCCAAGATTTCGGAGCCCAGCAGTTCTTC	CASSQDFGAQQFF
TRBV6-5	TRBJ1-6	.	.	TGTGCCAGCAGTTCGGTGGGTCCCCGAAGGGATAATTCACCCCTCCACTTT	CASSSVGPRRDNSPLHF
TRBV10-3	TRBJ1-3	.	few	TGTGCCATCACCCAGGGTGCTGGAAACACCATATATTTT	CAITQGAGNTIYF
TRBV7-3	TRBJ2-1	.	.	TGTGCCAGCAGCTTAAGCGCGGCTAGCAATGAGCAGTTCTTC	CASSLSAASNEQFF
TRBV10-2	TRBJ2-5	.	many	TGCGCCAGCAGTGAAGGGGTGGAGACCCAGTACTTC	CASSEGVETQYF
TRBV24-1	TRBJ2-7	.	.	TGTGCCACCAGTGATTCTCCGGGGGCAAACGAGCAGTACTTC	CATSDSPGANEQYF
TRBV2	TRBJ2-3	TRBD2	.	TGTGCCAGCAGAGAAGATAGCGGGGGCCAGCCGTATTTT	CASREDSGGQPYF
TRBV11-3	TRBJ2-1	.	.	TGTGCCAGCAGTGTTAGGGGTCTCTACAATGAGCAGTTCTTC	CASSVRGLYNEQFF
TRBV27	TRBJ2-5	TRBD1	.	TGTGCCAGCGGGCCGGGGACAGGGTTAGCCAAGTACTTC	CASGPGTGLAKYF
TRBV12-3/TRBV12-4	TRBJ1-6	TRBD1	.	TGTGCCAGCACCTCGACAGGGAAGTCACCCCTCCACTTT	CASTSTGKSPLHF
TRBV7-2	TRBJ2-1	TRBD2	.	TGTGCCAGCAGGACTCCGGGGGGGGTCTACAATGAGCAGTTCTTC	CASRTPGGVYNEQFF
TRBV6-5	TRBJ1-2	.	.	TGTGCCAGCAGTTGGATGGCAGGGCCCATCTATGGCTACACCTTC	CASSWMAGPIYGYTF
TRBV3-1	TRBJ1-5	TRBD1	many	TGTGCCAGCAGCCAAGGGACAGGCGATCAGCCCCAGCATTTT	CASSQGTGDQPQHF
TRBV5-1	TRBJ2-5	TRBD1	.	TGCGCCAGCAGCTGGACAGGGCGAGAGACCCAGTACTTC	CASSWTGRETQYF
TRBV24-1	TRBJ2-3	.	.	TGTGCCACCAGTGATTTGCAGGGGGGGCGGGCGGATACGCAGTATTTT	CATSDLQGGRADTQYF
TRBV7-8	TRBJ2-5	.	.	TGTGCCAGCAGCACAAGGACCTCGGTCACCCAGTACTTC	CASSTRTSVTQYF